The T cell receptor beta chain described here comes from a study of cytomegalovirus exposure and HLA in healthy donors. The CDR3 is made up of 15 amino acids. The germline gives CDR1 SGHRS, CDR2 YFSETQ. Deletions cut 6 bases from V and 0 bases from J, with 14 bases between. Using immunoSEQ multiplex PCR, the repertoire was profiled, and TCRdb retains in-frame clones only, with some absent. This repertoire shows roughly 80,000 clones, 94% found once; its top ten account for 2.5% to 4%. Concerning this clone: The antigen is undetermined.

Study-level results: The classifier reportedly diagnosed cytomegalovirus status with high specificity and sensitivity.

The TCR was taken from a woman aged 18-29 years in good health and CMV-seropositive. What was sequenced was PBMCs. V is TRBV5-1 and J is TRBJ2-3; D perhaps matches TRBD2 (5 bases). CDR3 in DNA: TGCGCCAGCACTTTAGCGCGCTCTAGCACAGATACGCAGTATTTT. Translating it yields CASTLARSSTDTQYF. Full variable domain (rest looked up from reference TRBV5-1 and TRBJ2-3): KAGVTQTPRYLIKTRGQQVTLSCSPISGHRSVSWYQQTPGQGLQFLFEYFSETQRNKGNFPGRFSGRQFSNSRSEMNVSTLELGDSALYLCASTLARSSTDTQYFGPGTRLTVL.